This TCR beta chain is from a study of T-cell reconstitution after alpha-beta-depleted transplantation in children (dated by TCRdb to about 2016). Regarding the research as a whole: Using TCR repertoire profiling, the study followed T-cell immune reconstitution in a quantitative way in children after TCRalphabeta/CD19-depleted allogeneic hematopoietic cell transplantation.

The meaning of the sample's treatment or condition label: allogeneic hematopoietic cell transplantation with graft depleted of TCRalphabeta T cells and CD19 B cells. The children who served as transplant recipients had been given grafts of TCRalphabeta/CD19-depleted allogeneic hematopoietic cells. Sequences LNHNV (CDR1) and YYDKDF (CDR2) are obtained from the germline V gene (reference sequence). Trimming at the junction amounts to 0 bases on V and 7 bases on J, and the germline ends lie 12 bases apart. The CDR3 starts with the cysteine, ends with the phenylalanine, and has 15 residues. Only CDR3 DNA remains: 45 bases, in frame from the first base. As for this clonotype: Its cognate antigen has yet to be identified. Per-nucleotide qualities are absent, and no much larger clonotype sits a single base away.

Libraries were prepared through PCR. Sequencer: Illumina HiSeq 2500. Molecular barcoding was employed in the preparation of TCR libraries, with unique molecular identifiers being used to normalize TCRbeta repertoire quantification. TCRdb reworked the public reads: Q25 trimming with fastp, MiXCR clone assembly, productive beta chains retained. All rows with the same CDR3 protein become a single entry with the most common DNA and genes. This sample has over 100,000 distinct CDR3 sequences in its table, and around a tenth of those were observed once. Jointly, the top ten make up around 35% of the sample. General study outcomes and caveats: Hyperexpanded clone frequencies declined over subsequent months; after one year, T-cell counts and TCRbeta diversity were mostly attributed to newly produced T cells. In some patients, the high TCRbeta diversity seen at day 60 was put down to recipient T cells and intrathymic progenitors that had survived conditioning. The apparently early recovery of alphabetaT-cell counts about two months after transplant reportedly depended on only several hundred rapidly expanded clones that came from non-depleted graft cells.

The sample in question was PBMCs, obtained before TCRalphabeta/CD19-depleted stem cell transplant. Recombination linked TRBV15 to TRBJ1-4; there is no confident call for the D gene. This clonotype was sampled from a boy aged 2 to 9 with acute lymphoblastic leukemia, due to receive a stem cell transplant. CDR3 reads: CATSRDQGSGEKLFF. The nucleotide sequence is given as TGTGCCACCAGCAGAGATCAAGGGTCGGGTGAAAAACTGTTTTTT. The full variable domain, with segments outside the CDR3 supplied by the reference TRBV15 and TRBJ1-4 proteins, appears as DAMVIQNPRYQVTQFGKPVTLSCSQTLNHNVMYWYQQKSSQAPKLLFHYYDKDFNNEADTPDNFQSRRPNTSFCFLDIRSPGLGDTAMYLCATSRDQGSGEKLFFGSGTQLSVL.